Listed below are T cell receptor beta chains from one sample, sequenced in a study of shared clonotypes between healthy human individuals. Clones were read by immunoSEQ multiplex PCR, and TCRdb kept only the in-frame ones, dropping some. Among about 1.1 million clones listed, about 80% were seen once. Sequencing was carried out using memory CD4+ T cells from PBMCs. These receptors were collected from a man aged 18 to 35 in good health. Some clones in this sample may be carry-over from other donors' samples. Each CDR3 is given with its conserved first and last residue. Fields, in order: V gene, D gene, clone size, J gene, CDR3 DNA, CDR3 protein. A D gene is named only where the DNA matches it firmly. Not every row has a clone size; where given, it reads once, few, many or a size class.

>TRBV7-2|TRBD2|.|TRBJ2-7
TGTGCCAGCAGCTTAGGTAGCGGGAGGGCCGGGAGTAACGAGCAGTACTTC
CASSLGSGRAGSNEQYF
>TRBV10-2|.|.|TRBJ2-3
TGCGCCAGCCTCTCGGCGGGCTCCTGGAGATGGGATACGCAGTATTTT
CASLSAGSWRWDTQYF
>TRBV11-2|TRBD2|.|TRBJ2-1
TGTGCCAGCAGCTTTGGGACTAGCGGTCATGGCTACAATGAGCAGTTCTTC
CASSFGTSGHGYNEQFF
>TRBV6-5|.|.|TRBJ2-7
TGTGCCAGCAGCCAAGGGGGAGCCGGGGTCTACGAGCAGTACTTC
CASSQGGAGVYEQYF
>TRBV29-1|.|.|TRBJ1-3
TGCAGCGCAAGGGACCTCCGGGCTGGAAACACCATATATTTT
CSARDLRAGNTIYF
>TRBV5-1|TRBD2|.|TRBJ2-5
TGCGCCAGCAGCCCGGGGGCTAGCGGGAGGGCTTCGAGGGAGACCCAGTACTTC
CASSPGASGRASRETQYF
>TRBV21-1|.|.|TRBJ2-2
TGTGCCAGCAGCAAAAGAGTTGGGCGGGGACAGTATAACACCGGGGAGCTGTTTTTT
CASSKRVGRGQYNTGELFF
>TRBV6-5|.|few|TRBJ2-2
TGTGCCAGCAGCCAACACCGCGGAGATACCGGGGAGCTGTTTTTT
CASSQHRGDTGELFF
>TRBV28|.|.|TRBJ2-1
TGTGCCACCACCCCAGGGGTGAGCTCCTACAATGAGCAGTTCTTC
CATTPGVSSYNEQFF
>TRBV4-2|TRBD1|.|TRBJ1-6
TGTGCCAGCAGCCAAGGTTTATCGGGGACAGGGGACTCACCCCTCCACTTT
CASSQGLSGTGDSPLHF
>TRBV5-1|.|.|TRBJ1-1
TGCGCCAGCAGCGCAATGGGGACGGATGAAGCTTTCTTT
CASSAMGTDEAFF
>TRBV28|.|.|TRBJ1-2
TGTGCCAGCAGTGGAATTGGCTACACCTTC
CASSGIGYTF
>TRBV7-8|.|.|TRBJ2-7
TGTGCCAGCAGCAAATGGGGGGCTTCTGAGGAGCAGTACTTC
CASSKWGASEEQYF
>TRBV2|.|few|TRBJ1-5
TGTGCCAGCAGTGAAAGGGGTTGGCAGACCCAGAGTCAGCCCCAGCATTTT
CASSERGWQTQSQPQHF
>TRBV7-6|.|.|TRBJ2-2
TGTGCCAGCAGCTCGCCCCGGTCCGGGGAGCTGTTTTTT
CASSSPRSGELFF
>TRBV13|TRBD1|once|TRBJ2-5
TGTGCCAGCAGCCCCAGGAAAGGACTAACGACAGGGGAGGTCGAGTACTTC
CASSPRKGLTTGEVEYF
>TRBV7-2|TRBD1|.|TRBJ2-1
TGTGCCAGCAGTTCGACAGGGGCACACAATGAGCAGTTCTTC
CASSSTGAHNEQFF
>TRBV2|TRBD1|.|TRBJ1-5
TGTGCCAGCAGCGAGGACAGGAGTTATCAGCCCCAGCATTTT
CASSEDRSYQPQHF
>TRBV7-9|TRBD1|.|TRBJ2-5
TGTGCCAGCAGCTTTGGGACAGGGGGCTGGGAGACCCAGTACTTC
CASSFGTGGWETQYF
>TRBV6-5|.|many|TRBJ1-1
TGTGCCAGCAGTTACCGATTGGACAGCAGGAACACTGAAGCTTTCTTT
CASSYRLDSRNTEAFF
>TRBV2|TRBD1|.|TRBJ1-2
TGTGCCAGCAGACCCGGGACAGTTGGTGGCTACACCTTC
CASRPGTVGGYTF
>TRBV10-3|TRBD1|.|TRBJ1-1
TGTGCCATCAGTGGGCAGGGGGGGACTGAAGCTTTCTTT
CAISGQGGTEAFF
>TRBV5-8|.|.|TRBJ2-3
TGTGCCAGCAGCTTGGAACTAGCTGGCACAGATACGCAGTATTTT
CASSLELAGTDTQYF
>TRBV29-1|TRBD1|once|TRBJ2-7
TGCAGCGTTGAGGGACAGGCATCCTACGAGCAGTACTTC
CSVEGQASYEQYF
>TRBV27|TRBD1|.|TRBJ1-3
TGTGCCAGCAAGCCAGGGGGAATTGGAAACACCATATATTTT
CASKPGGIGNTIYF
>TRBV5-6|TRBD1|.|TRBJ2-3
TGTGCCAGCAGCGCCGGGACAGGGCTCGGGGGAGATACGCAGTATTTT
CASSAGTGLGGDTQYF
>TRBV5-4|TRBD2|once|TRBJ2-5
TGTGCCAGCAGCTTGCTCTCGGGCGGGAGTTCCCAAGAGACCCAGTACTTC
CASSLLSGGSSQETQYF
>TRBV28|TRBD1|.|TRBJ2-5
TGTGCCAGCAGTTCGGTATACAGGGGGCTCGGAGAGACCCAGTACTTC
CASSSVYRGLGETQYF
>TRBV7-8|.|.|TRBJ2-2
TGTGCCAGCAGCCCACTACCGGGCAGGTACACCGGGGAGCTGTTTTTT
CASSPLPGRYTGELFF
>TRBV16|.|.|TRBJ2-7
TGTGCCAGCAGGCCCCTGTATGAGCAGTACTTC
CASRPLYEQYF
>TRBV4-1|.|.|TRBJ1-1
TGCGCCAGCAGCCACCCAGCTGGGGGGACTGAAGCTTTCTTT
CASSHPAGGTEAFF
>TRBV9|TRBD1|.|TRBJ2-1
TGTGCCAGCAGCCTTAAACAGGGGAATGAGCAGTTCTTC
CASSLKQGNEQFF
>TRBV18|.|.|TRBJ1-5
TGTGCCAGCTCACCTATCGGACAGACTTCTAACAATCAGCCCCAGCATTTT
CASSPIGQTSNNQPQHF
>TRBV7-3|.|.|TRBJ2-7
TGTGCCAGCAGCTTAGAGGACACCAGCTCCTACGAGCAGTACTTC
CASSLEDTSSYEQYF
>TRBV9|.|.|TRBJ1-1
TGTGCCAGCAGCGTTGGGATTAGGGACACTGAAGCTTTCTTT
CASSVGIRDTEAFF
>TRBV5-1|.|.|TRBJ1-4
TGCGCCAGCAGCTTTGGGGGCGGATCTGGGGAAAAACTGTTTTTT
CASSFGGGSGEKLFF
>TRBV7-9|TRBD2|.|TRBJ2-7
TGTGCCAGCAGCCCCCCCGGAGGCGGGAGGGCCTACGAGCAGTACTTC
CASSPPGGGRAYEQYF
>TRBV14|.|.|TRBJ2-7
TGTGCCAGCAGCCAAGCTTCGACAGTAGCCTACGAGCAGTACTTC
CASSQASTVAYEQYF
>TRBV18|TRBD2|.|TRBJ2-5
TGTGCCAGCTCACCTACTAGCGGGGAACAAGAGACCCAGTACTTC
CASSPTSGEQETQYF
>TRBV25-1|TRBD2|.|TRBJ2-1
TGTGCCACCAGGATGACTAGCAATTCGTTCTTC
CATRMTSNSFF
>TRBV9|TRBD1|.|TRBJ1-5
TGTGCCAGCAGCCCGGACAGGGGGAATCAGCCCCAGCATTTT
CASSPDRGNQPQHF
>TRBV2|.|.|TRBJ2-5
TGTGCCAGCAGTGAAGCTCGGCAGGGGACCCAGTACTTC
CASSEARQGTQYF
>TRBV5-1|.|.|TRBJ1-5
TGCGCCAGCAGCTTGTATTCCGGGGATCAGCCCCAGCATTTT
CASSLYSGDQPQHF
>TRBV5-1|.|.|TRBJ1-5
TGCGCCAGCAGCTTGGATGGTGGCAATCAGCCCCAGCATTTT
CASSLDGGNQPQHF
>TRBV5-1|.|.|TRBJ2-3
TGCGCCAGCAGCACCCCCCGGGGCAGGACCACAGATACGCAGTATTTT
CASSTPRGRTTDTQYF
>TRBV6-5|.|.|TRBJ2-5
TGTGCCAGCAAAATTCGCAGGCAAGAGACCCAGTACTTC
CASKIRRQETQYF
>TRBV5-1|.|few|TRBJ1-2
TGCGCCAGCACCCCCGGGACGGCCGGTTTTGGCTACACCTTC
CASTPGTAGFGYTF
>TRBV9|.|few|TRBJ1-1
TGTGCCAGCAGCGTAGCGACGGGCACTGAAGCTTTCTTT
CASSVATGTEAFF
>TRBV6-1|TRBD2|.|TRBJ2-7
TGTGCCAGCAGAACGGGACTAGCGGGTTTCTACGAGCAGTACTTC
CASRTGLAGFYEQYF
>TRBV20-1|.|.|TRBJ2-1
TGCAGTCCCGGAAACAGCTATGAGCAGTTCTTC
CSPGNSYEQFF
>TRBV28|.|many|TRBJ1-2
TGTGCCAGCAGATTGGTAGCTAACTATGGCTACACCTTC
CASRLVANYGYTF
>TRBV29-1|.|few|TRBJ2-5
TGCAGCGTTGGAGTCCAAGAGACCCAGTACTTC
CSVGVQETQYF